This T cell receptor (beta chain) came from a study of blood T cell repertoires in COVID-19. Germline assignment: CDR1 SGHAT and CDR2 FQNNGV. V lost 3 bases to trimming and J lost 1 base, with 11 bases between them. The CDR3 is made up of 15 amino acids. Generated by immunoSEQ multiplex PCR, the TCRdb table keeps only in-frame clones and is missing some. Here the sample spans roughly 280,000 clones, roughly 86% being singletons. This clonotype originated in a woman aged 60-75 years who had recovered from COVID-19. The rearrangement uses TRBV11-2 and TRBJ2-3, with a tentative D call TRBD2 (7 bases). The specimen was PBMCs or T cells enriched from blood (not recorded which). CDR3 DNA sequence: TGTGCCAGCAGCTTTCGGGGGGCCCGCACAGATACGCAGTATTTT. Translating gives CASSFRGARTDTQYF.